The 21 T cell receptor beta chains below come from one sample, sequenced in a study of blood T cell repertoires in COVID-19. Some clones are missing from TCRdb's copy, which holds only in-frame ones; the method was immunoSEQ multiplex PCR. The sample records 100,000 to 150,000 clones, roughly four fifths being singletons. Sequenced: peripheral blood. The receptors originated from a woman aged 50 to 60 with acute or convalescent COVID-19.

This clone was detected once. J is TRBJ2-6 and V is TRBV19, with D tentatively TRBD2 (6 bases). V was pared by 5 bases and J by 2 bases, with 19 bases between. This CDR3 contains 18 residues. CDR1 and CDR2 (germline): LNHDA, SQIVND (reference sequence). The chain's CDR3 is CASSRVLGGRAGANVLTF. The DNA for the CDR3 is TGTGCCAGTAGTCGTGTTTTGGGGGGACGGGCTGGGGCCAACGTCCTGACTTTC.

V and J are TRBV18 and TRBJ2-4; 14 bases are a match to TRBD2. This CDR3 has 19 residues. CDR1 is KGHSH, CDR2 LQKENI, per germline. Trimming took 3 bases from V and 1 from J; bases not matched to a gene: 8. The CDR3 sequence is CASSPRLAGGDVAKNIQYF. The CDR3 coding sequence is TGTGCCAGCTCACCGAGACTAGCGGGGGGGGATGTCGCCAAAAACATTCAGTACTTC. The full variable domain, rest sourced from reference TRBV18 and TRBJ2-4, is NAGVMQNPRHLVRRRGQEARLRCSPMKGHSHVYWYRQLPEEGLKFMVYLQKENIIDESGMPKERFSAEFPKEGPSILRIQQVVRGDSAAYFCASSPRLAGGDVAKNIQYFGAGTRLSVL.

V and J are TRBV5-6 and TRBJ1-2, with D perhaps matching TRBD1 (6 bases). CDR3 length: 14 residues. The germline V and J ends were trimmed by 4 bases and 2 bases, with 12 bases remaining between them. CDR1 SGHDT and CDR2 YYEEEE come from the germline V gene. In nucleotides, the CDR3 is TGTGCCAGCAGCAGGCCGGGACAAAACTATGGCTACACCTTC. Translated, it gives CASSRPGQNYGYTF.

This clone was detected only a few times. CDR3 loop: CASSPRGGEALSYEQYF. For the CDR3, the DNA is TGTGCCAGCAGTCCACGAGGGGGAGAGGCCTTATCCTACGAGCAGTACTTC. The genes are TRBV6-6 and TRBJ2-7; tentatively, D is TRBD1 (6 bases). Germline CDR1 MNHNY, CDR2 SVGAGI (reference sequence). This CDR3 spans 17 amino acids. V lost 5 bases, J lost 1 base, and 21 bases lay in between.

This rearrangement joins TRBV7-3 to TRBJ2-5, with no clear D. There are 15 residues in the CDR3. Deletions cut 5 bases from V and 1 base from J, with 14 bases between. Germline CDR1 reads SGHTA; CDR2 reads FQGTGA. The CDR3: CASSLFPQSQETQYF. The CDR3 bases are TGTGCCAGCAGCCTATTCCCCCAATCCCAAGAGACCCAGTACTTC.

This clone was counted between two and nine times. The chain combines TRBV7-2 with TRBJ1-2; D is ambiguous. The V end was cut by 5 bases, the J end by 0 bases, with 13 bases between. The CDR3 length is 15 residues. Germline CDR1 SGHTA, CDR2 FQGNSA. CDR3 coding DNA: TGTGCCAGCAGCCTCGGAAGCGGGACTAACTATGGCTACACCTTC. Protein sequence: CASSLGSGTNYGYTF.

The rearrangement joins TRBV19 to TRBJ1-2; 9 nucleotides align to TRBD1. This CDR3 is built from 17 residues. V lost 4 bases to trimming and J lost 2 bases; unmatched junction nucleotides: 11. The germline V gene encodes CDR1 LNHDA and CDR2 SQIVND (reference sequence). For the CDR3, the DNA is TGTGCCAGTAGTAGGGGGACAGGGAGCAGCGGGAACTATGGCTACACCTTC. Translation: CASSRGTGSSGNYGYTF.

The chain links TRBV19 to TRBJ1-2, with D maybe TRBD1 (6 bases). Germline lookup yields CDR1 LNHDA and CDR2 SQIVND (reference sequence). The CDR3 contains 12 residues. Trimming removed 7 bases at V and 8 bases at J, with 14 bases between. The CDR3 DNA sequence: TGTGCCAGTAATAGGGACGGACAGGGCTACACCTTC. Protein: CASNRDGQGYTF.

This clone was seen a handful of times. The chain employs TRBV5-4 and TRBJ2-1, with 14 bases aligning to TRBD2. Germline V gene sequence: CDR1 SGHNT, CDR2 YYREEE (reference sequence). The CDR3 consists of 17 residues. V trimming: 4 bases; J trimming: 8 bases; junction bases outside the gene matches: 11. The CDR3 sequence: CASSQWTSGGTGDEQFF. The CDR3 DNA is TGTGCCAGCAGCCAGTGGACTAGCGGGGGGACGGGCGATGAGCAGTTCTTC.

This chain joins TRBV7-3 and TRBJ2-3, with D possibly matching TRBD1 (5 bases). Trimming removed 4 bases from V and 2 bases from J, with 13 bases in between. CDR1 is SGHTA and CDR2 is FQGTGA in the germline V gene. The CDR3 contains 15 residues. CDR3 DNA sequence: TGTGCCAGCAGCTCATGGGGCCTCACCACAGATACGCAGTATTTT. Amino acid sequence: CASSSWGLTTDTQYF. Drawing the rest from reference TRBV7-3 and TRBJ2-3, the complete variable domain is GAGVSQTPSNKVTEKGKYVELRCDPISGHTALYWYRQSLGQGPEFLIYFQGTGAADDSGLPNDRFFAVRPEGSVSTLKIQRTERGDSAVYLCASSSWGLTTDTQYFGPGTRLTVL.

The chain joins TRBV7-2 to TRBJ1-1; the D is unclear. This CDR3 is built from 18 residues. The V gene lost 1 base and the J gene lost 3 bases, with 21 bases spanning the gap. The germline V gene encodes CDR1 SGHTA and CDR2 FQGNSA. The CDR3 DNA is TGTGCCAGCAGCTTAGGTGCTCTCCGTCGGTCCGGTTACACTGAAGCTTTCTTT. This gives the protein CASSLGALRRSGYTEAFF.

V and J are TRBV19 and TRBJ2-5; D uncertain. Germline lookup yields CDR1 LNHDA and CDR2 SQIVND (reference sequence). Trimming removed 3 bases at V and 3 bases at J, with 5 bases between. The CDR3 contains 12 residues. For the CDR3, the DNA is TGTGCCAGTAGTATCTCTAAAGAGACCCAGTACTTC. This sequence encodes CASSISKETQYF.

The chain's CDR3 is CASSYGRLNYGYTF. In nucleotides, the CDR3 is TGTGCCAGCAGTTACGGCAGGCTTAACTATGGCTACACCTTC. V usage is TRBV6-5 and J usage is TRBJ1-2; no reliable D call. Germline values: CDR1 MNHEY, CDR2 SVGAGI. Trimming cost V 2 bases and J 1 base, with 8 bases left between them. The CDR3 sequence is 14 residues long.

This chain joins TRBV6-5 and TRBJ2-1, with 10 bases that match TRBD2. Trimming took 6 bases from V and 4 from J; bases not matched to a gene: 3. The germline CDR1 and CDR2 sequences are MNHEY and SVGAGI. The CDR3 has 14 residues. The CDR3 is CASRMTSGYNEQFF. Written as DNA, the CDR3 is TGTGCCAGCAGAATGACTAGCGGGTACAATGAGCAGTTCTTC.

The chain uses TRBV7-9 and TRBJ2-1; TRBD2 might be the D (6 bases). Germline V CDR1 and CDR2: SEHNR, FQNEAQ (reference sequence). The CDR3 spans 17 residues. Trimming removed 4 bases at V and 0 bases at J, with 16 bases between. CDR3 sequence: CASSSRRGRSSYNEQFF. As DNA, the CDR3 is TGTGCCAGCAGCTCCAGGCGGGGCAGAAGCTCCTACAATGAGCAGTTCTTC. Together with reference TRBV7-9 and TRBJ2-1, the CDR3 gives the full variable domain: DTGVSQNPRHKITKRGQNVTFRCDPISEHNRLYWYRQTLGQGPEFLTYFQNEAQLEKSRLLSDRFSAERPKGSFSTLEIQRTEQGDSAMYLCASSSRRGRSSYNEQFFGPGTRLTVL.

The genes are TRBV19 and TRBJ1-1, with 9 bases lining up with TRBD1. The CDR3 runs 15 residues. With V trimmed by 3 bases and J by 4 bases, 6 bases remained unmatched. Looked up from germline, CDR1 is LNHDA and CDR2 is SQIVND (reference sequence). The CDR3 here is CASSIRQGVVTEAFF. The DNA for the CDR3 is TGTGCCAGTAGTATCCGACAGGGGGTGGTCACTGAAGCTTTCTTT.

V gene TRBV20-1 combines with J gene TRBJ2-1, with D unresolved. With 4 bases removed from V and 10 bases from J, the gap between germline ends came to 11 bases. The length of the CDR3 is 11 residues. The V gene's germline CDR1 is DFQATT and CDR2 SNEGSKA (reference sequence). The CDR3 is CSATLAREQFF. In nucleotides, the CDR3 is TGCAGTGCTACCTTGGCGAGGGAGCAGTTCTTC.

V and J are TRBV6-1 and TRBJ1-2; a possible D gene is TRBD1 (6 bases). V lost 2 bases to trimming and J lost 5 bases, with 18 bases between them. The germline CDR1 and CDR2 sequences are MNHNS and SASEGT. The CDR3 contains 16 residues. This CDR3 is CASSEKIGGGPYGYTF. The CDR3 region has the DNA TGTGCCAGCAGTGAAAAAATAGGGGGAGGGCCTTATGGCTACACCTTC.

The CDR3 here is CASKRQGTGGYTF. CDR3 coding DNA: TGTGCCAGCAAAAGACAGGGTACGGGAGGCTACACCTTC. This chain links TRBV12-3 or TRBV12-4 with TRBJ1-2; 7 positions match TRBD1. V gave up 7 bases and J gave up 8 bases; unmatched junction bases: 10. The CDR3 loop spans 13 amino acids.

The V gene is TRBV4-1, the J gene TRBJ1-5; weak D call: TRBD1 (6 bases). Germline CDR1 and CDR2: MGHRA and YSYEKL. There are 15 residues in the CDR3. The V gene lost 6 bases and the J gene lost 0 bases, with 12 bases spanning the gap. CDR3 residues: CASSRQADSNQPQHF. CDR3 bases: TGCGCCAGCAGTCGACAGGCGGATAGCAATCAGCCCCAGCATTTT.

The V gene is TRBV5-1, the J gene TRBJ1-2; 9 positions match TRBD1. Germline V lookup: CDR1 SGHRS, CDR2 YFSETQ. V lost 5 bases, J lost 4 bases, and 9 bases stayed unmatched. The CDR3 has 15 amino acids. CDR3 nucleotide sequence: TGCGCCAGCAGTCCTGTAACAGGGGGCAGCTATGGCTACACCTTC. Translating it yields CASSPVTGGSYGYTF.